These T cell receptor beta chains were read from a single sample in a study of blood T cell repertoires in COVID-19. Using immunoSEQ multiplex PCR, the repertoire was profiled, and TCRdb retains in-frame clones only, with some absent. The sample consists of approximately 73,000 clones, more than 75% of them appearing once. Sequenced input: peripheral blood. These receptors originate from a woman in her 70s with acute or convalescent COVID-19. CDR3s include the opening cysteine and the closing phenylalanine or tryptophan. Each record gives: V gene, clone size, D gene, J gene, CDR3 protein, CDR3 DNA. A D gene is named only where the DNA matches it firmly. Size tells how often a clone was seen (once, few, many) or the class of an expanded clone, and some rows leave it out.

V gene: TRBV3-1/TRBV3-2
clone size: -
D gene: TRBD2
J gene: TRBJ2-5
CDR3 protein: CASSQDLGAGGQRETQYF
CDR3 DNA: TGTGCCAGCAGCCAAGATCTGGGGGCGGGGGGCCAGCGAGAGACCCAGTACTTC

V gene: TRBV2
clone size: -
D gene: TRBD1
J gene: TRBJ2-7
CDR3 protein: CASSFGQEGQYF
CDR3 DNA: TGTGCCAGCAGTTTCGGACAGGAAGGGCAGTACTTC

V gene: TRBV2
clone size: -
D gene: -
J gene: TRBJ1-1
CDR3 protein: CATNRDMNTEAFF
CDR3 DNA: TGTGCCACAAACAGGGACATGAACACTGAAGCTTTCTTT

V gene: TRBV5-5
clone size: once
D gene: TRBD2
J gene: TRBJ2-1
CDR3 protein: CASSLWGEGLVEQFF
CDR3 DNA: TGTGCCAGCAGCTTGTGGGGGGAGGGCTTGGTTGAGCAGTTCTTC

V gene: TRBV5-5
clone size: -
D gene: TRBD1
J gene: TRBJ2-1
CDR3 protein: CASSFRGTGALGEQFF
CDR3 DNA: TGTGCCAGCAGCTTCCGCGGGACAGGGGCCCTCGGGGAGCAGTTCTTC

V gene: TRBV25-1
clone size: -
D gene: TRBD1
J gene: TRBJ1-1
CDR3 protein: CASSGTVNTEAFF
CDR3 DNA: TGTGCCAGCAGCGGGACAGTGAACACTGAAGCTTTCTTT

V gene: TRBV5-1
clone size: -
D gene: -
J gene: TRBJ2-5
CDR3 protein: CASSSGKETQYF
CDR3 DNA: TGCGCCAGCAGCTCGGGGAAGGAGACCCAGTACTTC

V gene: TRBV5-1
clone size: -
D gene: -
J gene: TRBJ2-7
CDR3 protein: CASTPSGGDYEQYF
CDR3 DNA: TGCGCCAGCACGCCGAGCGGTGGGGACTACGAGCAGTACTTC

V gene: TRBV7-2
clone size: many
D gene: -
J gene: TRBJ1-3
CDR3 protein: CASSLAAGAGNTIYF
CDR3 DNA: TGTGCCAGCAGCTTAGCCGCAGGGGCTGGAAACACCATATATTTT

V gene: TRBV9
clone size: -
D gene: TRBD2
J gene: TRBJ2-1
CDR3 protein: CASSDTVAGSTYNEQFF
CDR3 DNA: TGTGCCAGCAGCGATACGGTAGCGGGGTCTACCTACAATGAGCAGTTCTTC

V gene: TRBV7-9
clone size: -
D gene: -
J gene: TRBJ2-1
CDR3 protein: CASSPAPPGTPEQFF
CDR3 DNA: TGTGCCAGCAGCCCGGCCCCGCCGGGGACTCCGGAGCAGTTCTTC

V gene: TRBV20-1
clone size: -
D gene: TRBD2
J gene: TRBJ2-7
CDR3 protein: CSASPANGGAGAAYEQYF
CDR3 DNA: TGCAGTGCTAGTCCGGCAAACGGGGGGGCGGGGGCCGCCTACGAGCAGTACTTC

V gene: TRBV19
clone size: -
D gene: TRBD2
J gene: TRBJ2-2
CDR3 protein: CASSILASGRELFF
CDR3 DNA: TGTGCCAGTAGTATCCTGGCTAGCGGGAGGGAGCTGTTTTTT

V gene: TRBV19
clone size: -
D gene: -
J gene: TRBJ2-1
CDR3 protein: CASSIAGLTEQFF
CDR3 DNA: TGTGCCAGTAGTATAGCAGGGCTAACTGAGCAGTTCTTC

V gene: TRBV11-2
clone size: once
D gene: -
J gene: TRBJ1-6
CDR3 protein: CASSSRLVGVDYNSPLHF
CDR3 DNA: TGTGCCAGCAGCTCCCGGCTTGTAGGGGTAGACTATAATTCACCCCTCCACTTT

V gene: TRBV7-2
clone size: -
D gene: TRBD1
J gene: TRBJ2-3
CDR3 protein: CASSQSGTGIDTQYF
CDR3 DNA: TGTGCCAGCAGCCAATCCGGGACAGGGATAGATACGCAGTATTTT

V gene: TRBV10-3
clone size: -
D gene: TRBD1
J gene: TRBJ2-3
CDR3 protein: CATGTGGKGDTQYF
CDR3 DNA: TGTGCCACGGGGACAGGGGGCAAGGGAGATACGCAGTATTTT

V gene: TRBV6-5
clone size: -
D gene: -
J gene: TRBJ1-5
CDR3 protein: CASTDRQGDQPQHF
CDR3 DNA: TGTGCCAGCACCGACCGCCAGGGCGATCAGCCCCAGCATTTT

V gene: TRBV11-3
clone size: -
D gene: TRBD1
J gene: TRBJ2-1
CDR3 protein: CASSLSGTGAGEDEQFF
CDR3 DNA: TGTGCCAGCAGCTTGTCGGGGACAGGGGCCGGGGAGGATGAGCAGTTCTTC

V gene: TRBV30
clone size: -
D gene: TRBD2
J gene: TRBJ2-3
CDR3 protein: CACRLAGGPFTDTQYF
CDR3 DNA: TGTGCCTGTAGACTAGCGGGAGGGCCATTCACAGATACGCAGTATTTT

V gene: TRBV10-1
clone size: -
D gene: -
J gene: TRBJ2-3
CDR3 protein: CASSQGRRTDTQYF
CDR3 DNA: TGCGCCAGCAGTCAGGGGCGCCGGACAGATACGCAGTATTTT

V gene: TRBV10-3
clone size: few
D gene: TRBD1
J gene: TRBJ1-1
CDR3 protein: CAISGTGTEAFF
CDR3 DNA: TGTGCCATCAGTGGGACAGGCACTGAAGCTTTCTTT

V gene: TRBV29-1
clone size: -
D gene: -
J gene: TRBJ1-1
CDR3 protein: CSGGQPNTEAFF
CDR3 DNA: TGCAGCGGTGGACAGCCGAACACTGAAGCTTTCTTT

V gene: TRBV19
clone size: -
D gene: -
J gene: TRBJ2-5
CDR3 protein: CASSLARGLGETQYF
CDR3 DNA: TGTGCCAGTAGTTTGGCCCGGGGACTCGGGGAGACCCAGTACTTC

V gene: TRBV7-2
clone size: -
D gene: TRBD2
J gene: TRBJ2-1
CDR3 protein: CASSLVSLAGFGEQFF
CDR3 DNA: TGTGCCAGCAGCTTAGTTAGCCTAGCGGGGTTTGGTGAGCAGTTCTTC

V gene: TRBV27
clone size: -
D gene: -
J gene: TRBJ1-2
CDR3 protein: CASSPRSPNYGYTF
CDR3 DNA: TGTGCCAGCAGTCCCCGGAGCCCTAACTATGGCTACACCTTC

V gene: TRBV25-1
clone size: -
D gene: TRBD1
J gene: TRBJ1-1
CDR3 protein: CASRGTGVRTEAFF
CDR3 DNA: TGTGCCAGCAGGGGAACAGGGGTGAGGACTGAAGCTTTCTTT

V gene: TRBV20-1
clone size: -
D gene: -
J gene: TRBJ1-1
CDR3 protein: CSAGPPEAFF
CDR3 DNA: TGCAGTGCTGGCCCACCTGAAGCTTTCTTT

V gene: TRBV30
clone size: -
D gene: -
J gene: TRBJ1-3
CDR3 protein: CAWIRTVGNTIYF
CDR3 DNA: TGTGCCTGGATCCGGACTGTTGGAAACACCATATATTTT

V gene: TRBV5-5
clone size: -
D gene: -
J gene: TRBJ1-6
CDR3 protein: CASSLDGAPSPLHF
CDR3 DNA: TGTGCCAGCAGCTTGGATGGGGCGCCTTCACCCCTCCACTTT